The 16 T cell receptor beta chains below come from one sample, sequenced in a study of T cell repertoires in cytomegalovirus infection. TCRdb reprocessed the reads via MiXCR and lists one record per CDR3 protein. There are about 460,000 distinct CDR3 sequences in the sample; around 11% occur only once, and around 9.6% lies in the top ten. Sequenced material: PBMCs. Source of these receptors: a human donor in good health (CMV status not recorded). Some clones in this sample may be carry-over from other donors' samples.

To note about this clonotype: Just one base apart from a much larger clone, this may be a read error. V usage is TRBV6-5 and J usage is TRBJ1-5; D is unresolved. Germline V gives CDR1 MNHEY, CDR2 SVGAGI. The germline V and J ends were trimmed by 4 bases and 0 bases, with 7 bases remaining between them. The CDR3 consists of 14 residues. CDR3 sequence reads: CASSSTYSNQPQHF. CDR3 coding DNA: TGTGCCAGCAGTTCGACTTATAGCAATCAGCCCCAGCATTTT.

The chain combines TRBV3-1 with TRBJ2-2; D is undetermined. Trimming removed 0 bases at V and 0 bases at J, with 8 bases between. CDR1 is LGHDT and CDR2 is YNNKEL in the germline V gene (reference sequence). The CDR3 totals 16 residues. The CDR3 reads CASSQDATSNTGELFF. In nucleotides, the CDR3 is TGTGCCAGCAGCCAAGATGCGACCTCGAACACCGGGGAGCTGTTTTTT.

The sample holds a few counts of this clonotype. This sequence joins TRBV4-2 and TRBJ1-2; D is uncertain. The CDR3 is 16 residues long. Deletions cut 4 bases from V and 7 bases from J, with 22 bases between. The germline gives CDR1 LGHNA, CDR2 YNFKEQ. Written as DNA, the CDR3 is TGTGCCAGCAGCCCACCCCCCGGGAGGGCGCCGAGTGGCTACACCTTC. It specifies CASSPPPGRAPSGYTF.

This clonotype turned up a few times. The V call is TRBV2, the J call TRBJ2-1; no clear D. The V end lost 0 bases, the J end lost 2 bases, and 5 bases lay between the germline ends. CDR3 length: 14 amino acids. Germline V lookup: CDR1 SNHLY, CDR2 FYNNEI. CDR3 sequence reads: CASSEARAYNEQFF. The CDR3 nucleotides read TGTGCCAGCAGTGAAGCGCGCGCCTACAATGAGCAGTTCTTC.

This clonotype was seen many times. CDR3 in amino acids: CASSPGLGGRYEQYF. CDR3 nucleotides: TGTGCCAGCAGCCCGGGGCTAGGAGGTCGGTACGAGCAGTACTTC. The J gene is TRBJ2-7, the V gene TRBV5-4; D is possibly TRBD1 or TRBD2 (5 bases each). Germline assignment: CDR1 SGHNT and CDR2 YYREEE (reference sequence). The CDR3 loop spans 15 amino acids. V dropped 4 bases and J dropped 4 bases, with 18 bases sitting between them.

This clonotype was seen repeatedly, ten times or more. V is TRBV5-5 and J is TRBJ2-5; weak D call: TRBD1 (5 bases). The V gene lost 0 bases and the J gene lost 5 bases, with 8 bases spanning the gap. The V gene's germline CDR1 is SGHKS and CDR2 YYEKEE (reference sequence). The length of the CDR3 is 13 residues. CDR3: CASSLDRPETQYF. The CDR3 nucleotides are TGTGCCAGCAGCTTGGACAGGCCCGAGACCCAGTACTTC.

A word on this clonotype: This may be a read error, as it is one base from a much larger clone. The V call is TRBV7-9, the J call TRBJ2-1; tentatively, D is TRBD1 or TRBD2 (5 bases each). This CDR3 is 14 amino acids long. V dropped 5 bases and J dropped 15 bases, with 23 bases sitting between them. Germline V gene data show CDR1 as SEHNR and CDR2 as FQNEAQ (reference sequence). CDR3 sequence reads: CASSPLFERGSSFF. The DNA of the CDR3 is TGTGCCAGCAGCCCCCTTTTCGAGAGGGGCAGCTCGTTCTTC. Drawing the rest from reference TRBV7-9 and TRBJ2-1, the complete variable domain is DTGVSQNPRHKITKRGQNVTFRCDPISEHNRLYWYRQTLGQGPEFLTYFQNEAQLEKSRLLSDRFSAERPKGSFSTLEIQRTEQGDSAMYLCASSPLFERGSSFFGPGTRLTVL.

The chain carries TRBV5-1 and TRBJ2-7; 7 nucleotides line up with TRBD2. J gave up 4 bases and V 4 bases, and 11 bases lay outside the gene matches. Germline V gene data show CDR1 as SGHRS and CDR2 as YFSETQ. The CDR3 runs to 15 residues. As DNA, the CDR3 is TGCGCCAGCAGCCCCTACTCTAGCGGTGATTACGAGCAGTACTTC. Translating it yields CASSPYSSGDYEQYF.

This clonotype has ten or more counts. The chain employs TRBV5-6 and TRBJ2-7; 9 nucleotides align to TRBD1. The V and J ends lost 4 bases and 3 bases, in that order; junction bases with no gene match: 8. The germline gives CDR1 SGHDT, CDR2 YYEEEE. This CDR3 region has 15 residues. The CDR3 is CASSGAGQGVYEQYF. CDR3 bases: TGTGCCAGCAGCGGGGCGGGACAGGGAGTCTACGAGCAGTACTTC.

This clonotype was counted ten times or more. This chain connects TRBV20-1 to TRBJ1-2, with D tentatively TRBD1 (5 bases). The CDR3 has 14 amino acids. V was shortened by 0 bases and J by 7 bases, with 15 bases between the two germline ends. Per germline, CDR1 DFQATT and CDR2 SNEGSKA (reference sequence). CDR3 DNA: TGCAGTGCTAGAGATCGGGTCAGGGCCCGTGGCTACACCTTC. It translates to CSARDRVRARGYTF.

This clonotype was detected ten times or more. This rearrangement joins TRBV7-9 to TRBJ1-2, with 7 bases aligning to TRBD1. This CDR3 contains 16 residues. CDR1 SEHNR and CDR2 FQNEAQ come from the germline V gene (reference sequence). Trimming removed 4 bases from V and 2 bases from J; junction bases left unmatched: 10. The CDR3 here is CASSSRQGLGNYGYTF. CDR3 nucleotide sequence: TGTGCCAGCAGCTCAAGACAGGGATTGGGGAACTATGGCTACACCTTC.

The rearrangement uses TRBV20-1 and TRBJ2-7; the D gene is possibly TRBD1 (6 bases). The CDR3 is made up of 12 amino acids. V was shortened by 3 bases and J by 0 bases, with 6 bases between the two germline ends. The germline V gene has CDR1 DFQATT and CDR2 SNEGSKA (reference sequence). CDR3 bases: TGCAGTGCTAGGGACAGCTCCTACGAGCAGTACTTC. Encoded protein: CSARDSSYEQYF.

In this sample, this clonotype turned up a few times. The chain has TRBV5-1 and TRBJ1-1; D not certain. The V gene lost 1 base and the J gene lost 0 bases, with 10 bases spanning the gap. The CDR3 consists of 15 residues. The germline V gene has CDR1 SGHRS and CDR2 YFSETQ. The CDR3 protein is CASSLSGSVNTEAFF. The CDR3 nucleotides read TGCGCCAGCAGCTTGTCTGGGAGCGTGAACACTGAAGCTTTCTTT.

The V gene is TRBV20-1, the J gene TRBJ2-1; 7 bases align to TRBD2. The CDR3 contains 13 residues. Germline CDR1 reads DFQATT; CDR2 reads SNEGSKA (reference sequence). The CDR3 bases are TGCACCGCGGGGGAGGGCCCCTACAATGAGCAGTTCTTC. This codes for CTAGEGPYNEQFF.

This clonotype occurred many times. CDR3 region: CASSRIWNTEAFF. The CDR3, as DNA: TGTGCCAGCAGCCGGATATGGAACACTGAAGCTTTCTTT. The rearrangement links TRBV7-2 to TRBJ1-1, with D unclear. V dropped 5 bases and J dropped 1 base, with 8 bases sitting between them. Looked up from germline, CDR1 is SGHTA and CDR2 is FQGNSA. The CDR3 totals 13 residues.

This clonotype was recorded at least ten times. The chain uses TRBV20-1 and TRBJ2-3; D is possibly TRBD2 (6 bases). Trimming cost V 6 bases and J 1 base, with 17 bases left between them. The CDR3 extends over 15 amino acids. Per the germline V gene, CDR1 is DFQATT and CDR2 is SNEGSKA (reference sequence). CDR3 protein: CSATPTSWGTDTQYF. CDR3 DNA sequence: TGCAGTGCAACACCGACTAGTTGGGGCACAGATACGCAGTATTTT.